The following is a T cell receptor beta chain sequence with its context. The antigen is not known. This sample stems from a study of T cells expressing NK-cell markers. TCRdb reworked the 5' RACE reads into one entry per CDR3 protein, no DNA. The sample table sets out a few hundred thousand distinct CDR3 sequences. This CDR3 comprises 16 residues. Findings and caveats of the study: Leadership of the CD3+CD56-NKG2C+ fraction also belonged to these clonotypes in several donors.

Material for sequencing was blood T cells: a sorted CD56 or NKG2C T cell subset, CD4+ or CD8+ T cells, or bulk PBMC T cells (not recorded which). V and J are TRBV12-3 or TRBV12-4 and TRBJ1-3; lacking DNA, the TRBD1 call made by TCRdb goes unchecked. The receptor was derived from a man between 18 and 69 years old in good health. CDR3 sequence reads: CASSSRRGPGGNTIYF.